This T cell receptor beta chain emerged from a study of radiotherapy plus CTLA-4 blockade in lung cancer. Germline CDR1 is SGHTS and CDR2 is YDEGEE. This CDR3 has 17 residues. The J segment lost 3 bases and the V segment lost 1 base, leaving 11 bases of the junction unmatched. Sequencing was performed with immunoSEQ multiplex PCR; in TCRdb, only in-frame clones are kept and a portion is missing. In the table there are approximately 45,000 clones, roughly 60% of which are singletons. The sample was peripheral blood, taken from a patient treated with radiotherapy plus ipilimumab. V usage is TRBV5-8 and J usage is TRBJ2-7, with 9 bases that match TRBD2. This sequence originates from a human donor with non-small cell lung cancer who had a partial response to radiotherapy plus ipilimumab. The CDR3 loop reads CASSLLREGLSIYEQYF. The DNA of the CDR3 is TGTGCCAGCAGCTTGTTGCGGGAGGGCCTCTCGATCTACGAGCAGTACTTC.